This is a list of T cell receptor beta chains from one sample in a study of T cells in Graves' hyperthyroidism and ophthalmopathy. TCRdb analysed the multiplex PCR reads with MiXCR anew, one entry per CDR3 protein. This table holds more than 500,000 distinct CDR3 sequences, 11% to 15% found once. The material sequenced was blood. These receptors all come from a woman between 35 and 50 years old with Graves' hyperthyroidism. The CDR3 runs from the conserved cysteine through the conserved F or W. D genes are given only for firm matches. Size values are once, few and many counts, or a class for expanded clones, and some rows have none.

J | V | size | D | CDR3 | DNA
TRBJ2-3 | TRBV5-1 | . | TRBD2 | CASSSTSGNTDTQYF | TGCGCCAGCAGCTCGACTAGCGGGAACACAGATACGCAGTATTTT
TRBJ1-6 | TRBV7-9 | many | . | CASSLGDSPLHF | TGTGCCAGCAGCTTAGGTGACTCACCCCTCCACTTT
TRBJ2-7 | TRBV28 | many | TRBD1 | CASSSNSPGQGGYEQYF | TGTGCCAGCAGTTCCAATTCTCCGGGACAGGGGGGCTACGAGCAGTACTTC
TRBJ2-2 | TRBV30 | many | . | CAWSVRQTTWDTGELFF | TGTGCCTGGAGTGTTCGTCAGACTACATGGGACACCGGGGAGCTGTTTTTT
TRBJ1-2 | TRBV3-1 | . | . | CASSQDPGSLYGYTF | TGTGCCAGCAGCCAAGATCCTGGCAGTCTCTATGGCTACACCTTC
TRBJ1-5 | TRBV15 | few | TRBD1 | CATSRRGQGGQPQHF | TGTGCCACCAGCAGACGAGGACAGGGAGGACAGCCCCAGCATTTT
TRBJ2-5 | TRBV20-1 | . | TRBD2 | CSARDTSGRQETQYF | TGCAGTGCTAGAGATACGAGCGGGAGGCAAGAGACCCAGTACTTC
TRBJ2-1 | TRBV3-1 | few | TRBD2 | CASSPSGLAGGPTYNEQFF | TGTGCCAGCAGCCCAAGTGGGCTAGCGGGAGGGCCCACCTACAATGAGCAGTTCTTC
TRBJ1-2 | TRBV27 | many | TRBD1 | CASSRGTGGEGYGYTF | TGTGCCAGCAGTCGCGGGACAGGGGGAGAGGGGTATGGCTACACCTTC
TRBJ2-3 | TRBV28 | many | TRBD2 | CASSVAGGRADTQYF | TGTGCCAGCAGTGTAGCGGGAGGGCGGGCAGATACGCAGTATTTT
TRBJ1-1 | TRBV3-1 | once | . | CASSQPGATEAFF | TGTGCCAGCAGCCAACCCGGAGCCACTGAAGCTTTCTTT
TRBJ2-2 | TRBV18 | few | . | CASSLLQGLDTGELFF | TGTGCCAGCTCACTACTACAGGGTTTGGACACCGGGGAGCTGTTTTTT
TRBJ2-3 | TRBV7-9 | few | TRBD1 | CASSLVGKGTVTSTDTQYF | TGTGCCAGCAGCTTAGTCGGCAAAGGGACAGTAACTAGCACAGATACGCAGTATTTT
TRBJ2-7 | TRBV9 | . | TRBD2 | CASSVEGGVAGAYEQYF | TGTGCCAGCAGCGTAGAGGGGGGAGTAGCGGGGGCCTACGAGCAGTACTTC
TRBJ1-1 | TRBV29-1 | many | . | CSVVQTNTEAFF | TGCAGCGTTGTACAGACGAACACTGAAGCTTTCTTT
TRBJ2-2 | TRBV28 | many | . | CASRIGGQNTGELFF | TGTGCCAGCAGGATAGGCGGCCAGAACACCGGGGAGCTGTTTTTT
TRBJ2-2 | TRBV6-1 | many | . | CASARGRSDGELFF | TGTGCCAGCGCAAGGGGCAGGTCTGACGGGGAGCTGTTTTTT
TRBJ1-1 | TRBV4-1 | . | . | CASSHPRDTTNTEAFF | TGCGCCAGCAGCCATCCCCGGGACACAACGAACACTGAAGCTTTCTTT
TRBJ2-7 | TRBV12-3/TRBV12-4 | many | . | CASSHSWGGTGEQYF | TGTGCCAGCAGCCACAGTTGGGGGGGCACGGGCGAGCAGTACTTC
TRBJ2-7 | TRBV27 | few | TRBD2 | CASRNGGTYEQYF | TGTGCCAGCCGCAACGGGGGGACCTACGAGCAGTACTTC
TRBJ1-1 | TRBV12-3/TRBV12-4 | . | TRBD1 | CASSLPGQGSRDTEAFF | TGTGCCAGCAGTCTCCCGGGACAGGGATCGCGGGACACTGAAGCTTTCTTT
TRBJ2-1 | TRBV12-3/TRBV12-4 | many | TRBD2 | CASRTGTSGPGEQFF | TGTGCCAGCAGAACCGGGACTAGCGGCCCTGGTGAGCAGTTCTTC
TRBJ1-2 | TRBV6-1 | . | . | CASSWQPMSDGYTF | TGTGCCAGCAGTTGGCAGCCCATGTCAGATGGCTACACCTTC